This T cell receptor (beta chain) is drawn from a study of breast tumors, draining lymph nodes, adjacent tissues. Findings and limits, study-wide: The lymph node origin of tumor T cells was framed as consistent with a hypothesis, not demonstrated. Tumor TCR diversity was below lymph nodes but above nontumor tissue.

The length of the CDR3 is 16 residues. Germline assignment: CDR1 KGHDR and CDR2 SFDVKD. Between the trimmed V and J ends, which lost 3 bases and 6 bases, there was a span of 19 bases. TCRdb reprocessed the multiplex PCR reads with MiXCR, giving one entry per CDR3 protein. The data hold about 15,000 distinct CDR3 sequences, with around 50% observed a single time. About this clonotype: The antigen remains undetermined.

V and J are TRBV24-1 and TRBJ1-2; D possibly corresponds to TRBD1 (6 bases). Specimen: tumor-adjacent breast tissue. The source of this sequence is a female donor with breast cancer. Some clones in this sample may be carry-over from other donors' samples. CDR3 in amino acids: CATSDPYAGTKDGYTF. As DNA, the CDR3 is TGTGCCACCAGTGATCCCTACGCCGGGACAAAGGATGGCTACACCTTC.